These 10 T cell receptor beta chains came from one sample sequenced in a study of OX40 agonist ivuxolimab in advanced cancers. This table comes from immunoSEQ multiplex PCR, and its TCRdb copy is limited to in-frame clones, with some not included. The sample consists of more than 13,000 clones, more than 85% of them appearing once. This specimen consisted of CD4+ or CD8+ T cells sorted from blood, obtained in a trial of the OX40 agonist ivuxolimab. The receptors derive from an adult with an advanced solid tumor such as melanoma, head and neck, liver or kidney cancer.

This clone was seen a handful of times. The chain carries TRBV27 and TRBJ1-6, with TRBD1 matching 9 bases. The CDR3 is 14 residues long. From germline, CDR1 is MNHEY and CDR2 SMNVEV (reference sequence). Trimming at V came to 5 bases and at J to 9 bases, leaving 5 bases not matched to a gene. The chain's CDR3 is CASSPTGGSSPLHF. Written as DNA, the CDR3 is TGTGCCAGCAGTCCGACAGGGGGATCTTCACCCCTCCACTTT.

This sequence joins TRBV7-9 and TRBJ2-1; TRBD2 is a possible D gene (6 bases). The CDR3 is 14 amino acids. Germline lookup yields CDR1 SEHNR and CDR2 FQNEAQ (reference sequence). V lost 5 bases and J 4 bases, leaving 12 bases between the germline ends. The chain's CDR3 is CASSKDSGYNEQFF. In DNA, the CDR3 is TGTGCCAGCAGCAAGGATAGCGGATACAATGAGCAGTTCTTC.

This clone came up a few times. V gene TRBV19 combines with J gene TRBJ1-1; D may be TRBD1 (6 bases). V gave up 5 bases and J gave up 1 base, with 17 bases separating them. The CDR3 has 16 amino acids. Germline loops: CDR1 LNHDA, CDR2 SQIVND (reference sequence). CDR3 bases: TGTGCCAGTAGTGATATAGCGGGGGCGTCGAACACTGAAGCTTTCTTT. Its translation is CASSDIAGASNTEAFF.

This sequence joins TRBV27 and TRBJ1-1; the match to TRBD1 covers 8 bases. The germline gives CDR1 MNHEY, CDR2 SMNVEV (reference sequence). V lost 3 bases, J lost 3 bases, and 3 bases stayed unmatched. The CDR3 covers 14 residues. CDR3 DNA: TGTGCCAGCAGTTTCCAGGACAGGGACACTGAAGCTTTCTTT. Amino acid sequence: CASSFQDRDTEAFF.

V and J are TRBV10-3 and TRBJ2-3; D tentatively reads TRBD1 or TRBD2 (5 bases each). The CDR3 is 18 amino acids. The ends were cut back, 2 bases at V and 6 bases at J, with 24 bases in the middle. The germline gives CDR1 ENHRY, CDR2 SYGVKD. CDR3 protein: CAISEAPGEGATGDTQYF. In DNA form, the CDR3 reads TGTGCCATCAGTGAGGCCCCGGGTGAAGGGGCGACGGGGGATACGCAGTATTTT.

The chain couples TRBV7-6 to TRBJ2-2, with no clear D. The germline V and J ends were trimmed by 5 bases and 1 base, with 14 bases remaining between them. The CDR3 is 16 residues long. CDR1 and CDR2 from the germline V gene are SGHVS and FNYEAQ. CDR3 in amino acids: CASSPWSRLNTGELFF. CDR3 DNA: TGTGCCAGCAGCCCCTGGAGTCGGCTGAACACCGGGGAGCTGTTTTTT.

This clone showed up just once. The V call is TRBV19, the J call TRBJ2-1; TRBD2 agrees at 11 bases. This CDR3 comprises 15 residues. The germline V gene encodes CDR1 LNHDA and CDR2 SQIVND (reference sequence). Unmatched junction bases numbered 7, after V lost 6 bases and J lost 6 bases. The CDR3 region is CASSPTSGSLNEQFF. As DNA, the CDR3 is TGTGCCAGTAGCCCTACTAGCGGGAGTCTCAATGAGCAGTTCTTC.

This chain connects TRBV15 to TRBJ2-7; no reliable D call. Trimming removed 1 base from V and 2 bases from J, with 18 bases in between. This CDR3 contains 17 residues. Per the germline V gene, CDR1 is LNHNV and CDR2 is YYDKDF (reference sequence). The CDR3 DNA sequence: TGTGCCACCAGCAGAGGTGGTCTGTCCGATTCCACCTACGAGCAGTACTTC. It specifies CATSRGGLSDSTYEQYF.

V and J are TRBV11-2 and TRBJ2-7; the D gene is possibly TRBD2 (5 bases). In germline, CDR1 is SGHAT, CDR2 FQNNGV. The CDR3 runs to 15 residues. V was shortened by 1 base and J by 2 bases, with 12 bases between the two germline ends. The CDR3 is CASSLGAGAAYEQYF. CDR3 coding DNA: TGTGCCAGCAGCTTAGGGGCGGGTGCAGCCTACGAGCAGTACTTC.

This chain uses TRBV4-3 with TRBJ2-1, with 7 positions matching TRBD2. Looked up from germline, CDR1 is LGHNA and CDR2 is YSLEER. This CDR3 has 15 residues. V shed 4 bases and J 2 bases; nucleotides not matched to a gene: 5. CDR3 sequence: CASSLSGPPYNEQFF. In DNA, the CDR3 is TGCGCCAGCAGCCTTAGCGGGCCCCCCTACAATGAGCAGTTCTTC.